The 9 T cell receptor beta chains in this list originate from one sample, sequenced in a study of early T cells in non-severe SARS-CoV-2 infection. MiXCR, applied by TCRdb to the 5' RACE reads, yields one record per CDR3 protein. The sample lists 20,000 to 25,000 distinct CDR3 sequences; just under 4.5% were seen once. What was sequenced was whole blood. These receptors all come from an adult who was a healthcare worker with PCR-confirmed SARS-CoV-2 infection or an uninfected control (not recorded which).

This clonotype was seen many times. DNA of the CDR3: TGTGCCAGCAGCTCGGGACAGGCTAGCTCCTACGAGCAGTACTTC. Protein: CASSSGQASSYEQYF. The chain has TRBV7-8 and TRBJ2-7; TRBD1 agrees at 8 bases. J gave up 0 bases and V 4 bases, and 5 bases lay outside the gene matches. The CDR3 contains 15 residues. Germline V gene sequence: CDR1 SGHVS, CDR2 FQNEAQ. The full variable domain, its missing parts supplied by reference TRBV7-8 and TRBJ2-7, is GAGVSQSPRYKVAKRGQDVALRCDPISGHVSLFWYQQALGQGPEFLTYFQNEAQLDKSGLPSDRFFAERPEGSVSTLKIQRTQQEDSAVYLCASSSGQASSYEQYFGPGTRLTVT.

The V gene is TRBV19, the J gene TRBJ1-2; the D is unclear. This CDR3 contains 13 residues. The V end lost 3 bases, the J end lost 3 bases, and 8 bases lay between the germline ends. Germline V gene data show CDR1 as LNHDA and CDR2 as SQIVND (reference sequence). The chain's CDR3 is CASSIQHHYGYTF. The CDR3, as DNA: TGTGCCAGTAGTATCCAGCATCACTATGGCTACACCTTC.

V gene TRBV15 combines with J gene TRBJ2-1; no clear D. The V gene lost 4 bases and the J gene lost 5 bases, with 9 bases spanning the gap. The germline V gene has CDR1 LNHNV and CDR2 YYDKDF (reference sequence). CDR3 length: 13 residues. The DNA for the CDR3 is TGTGCCACCAGCACCAAGACTGACAATGAGCAGTTCTTC. Translated: CATSTKTDNEQFF.

In this sample, this clonotype turned up many times. This chain joins TRBV4-2 and TRBJ2-7, with 7 bases that match TRBD1. The CDR3 has 16 residues. V was clipped by 2 bases and J by 3 bases; unmatched bases: 10. Germline V gives CDR1 LGHNA, CDR2 YNFKEQ. This chain's CDR3 is CASSQSPVGQSYEQYF. CDR3 DNA sequence: TGTGCCAGCAGCCAATCCCCGGTGGGACAGAGCTACGAGCAGTACTTC.

In its sample, this clonotype was seen many times. This chain links TRBV6-5 with TRBJ1-2; D not certain. The germline V gene encodes CDR1 MNHEY and CDR2 SVGAGI. The V end lost 2 bases, the J end lost 6 bases, and 7 bases lay between the germline ends. The CDR3 has 12 amino acids. CDR3 region: CASSYRGHGYTF. CDR3 nucleotides: TGTGCCAGCAGTTACAGAGGACATGGCTACACCTTC.

This clonotype was seen many times. The CDR3, as DNA: TGCAGTGCTAGGACGGGACTAGCGGGGACCGGCGGGGCCAACGTCCTGACTTTC. Protein: CSARTGLAGTGGANVLTF. This chain connects TRBV20-1 to TRBJ2-6; 13 bases map to TRBD2. Per germline, CDR1 DFQATT and CDR2 SNEGSKA (reference sequence). This CDR3 spans 18 amino acids. With V trimmed by 3 bases and J by 4 bases, 9 bases remained unmatched.

The table lists this clonotype with many counts. The chain has TRBV6-2 or TRBV6-3 and TRBJ2-7; 9 bases align to TRBD1. J was trimmed by 3 bases and V by 5 bases; bases with no gene match: 8. This CDR3 is built from 15 residues. Germline CDR1 is MNHEY and CDR2 is SVGEGT. CDR3 region: CASSRPDRGHYEQYF. The DNA of the CDR3 is TGTGCCAGCAGTCGTCCGGACAGGGGACACTACGAGCAGTACTTC.

This clonotype appeared many times. The chain joins TRBV25-1 to TRBJ2-2, with a weak D call TRBD1 (6 bases). The V end was cut by 1 base, the J end by 9 bases, with 12 bases between. Per germline, CDR1 MGHDK and CDR2 SYGVNS. This CDR3 region has 14 residues. For the CDR3, the DNA is TGTGCCAGCAGTGAATCTCAGGGGTTCCGGGAGCTGTTTTTT. Translated: CASSESQGFRELFF.

This clonotype has a count of ten or more. V and J are TRBV29-1 and TRBJ2-7, with 11 bases that match TRBD1. The CDR3 totals 14 residues. J lost 3 bases, V lost 2 bases, and 3 bases had no gene match. Germline assignment: CDR1 SQVTM and CDR2 ANQGSEA. The CDR3 region is CSVETGTGGYEQYF. DNA for the CDR3: TGCAGCGTTGAAACCGGGACAGGGGGCTACGAGCAGTACTTC.